Presented here are 17 T cell receptor beta chains from one specimen sequenced in a study of CD8+CD57+ T cells in acquired aplastic anemia. TCR beta VDJ and CDR3 profiles were obtained from a genomic DNA template. In TCRdb, the reads were re-called with MiXCR into one record per CDR3 protein. The sample includes approximately 200,000 distinct CDR3 sequences, around 50% seen only once; the top ten take roughly 15%. Sequencing was performed on sorted CD4+, CD8+, or CD8+CD57+ T cells (not recorded which) from PBMCs. These receptors were taken from a human donor in good health, serving as a control.

At least ten counts were recorded for this clonotype. A single base separates this from a much larger clone, so it may be a read error. This sequence joins TRBV24-1 and TRBJ2-2; 8 bases match TRBD1. V lost 5 bases and J lost 3; bases outside the gene matches: 7. The CDR3 spans 16 residues. CDR1 and CDR2 from the germline V gene are KGHDR and SFDVKD. The CDR3: CATSGRGHADTGELFF. The CDR3 DNA follows: TGTGCCACCAGTGGCAGGGGGCACGCGGACACCGGGGAGCTGTTTTTT.

Points on this clonotype: Possible read error: a much larger clone is one base away. The genes are TRBV6-6 and TRBJ1-3; no clear D gene. Germline V CDR1 and CDR2: MNHNY, SVGAGI (reference sequence). Trimming took off 2 bases at V and 1 base at J, with 12 bases between the two ends. The CDR3 runs 16 residues. For the CDR3, the DNA is TGTGCCAGCAGTTACGCCGTCGTGGAATCTGGAAACACCATATATTTT. Translated, it gives CASSYAVVESGNTIYF.

This clonotype was recorded at least ten times. The chain combines TRBV20-1 with TRBJ2-7, with a tentative D call TRBD1 (6 bases). The CDR3 totals 14 residues. The germline gives CDR1 DFQATT, CDR2 SNEGSKA (reference sequence). With 4 bases removed from V and 0 bases from J, the gap between germline ends came to 13 bases. CDR3 sequence (DNA): TGCAGTGCTACTCTACCGGGACACTCCTACGAGCAGTACTTC. It encodes CSATLPGHSYEQYF.

The chain is built from TRBV25-1 and TRBJ2-1; 11 bases line up with TRBD1. Per germline, CDR1 MGHDK and CDR2 SYGVNS. This CDR3 contains 17 residues. The ends lost 7 bases at V and 4 bases at J; junction bases unmatched: 12. The CDR3 loop is CASMGTGGSTRYNEQFF. CDR3 DNA: TGTGCCAGCATGGGGACAGGGGGAAGTACCCGATACAATGAGCAGTTCTTC.

This chain links TRBV19 with TRBJ2-4; D unresolved. The germline V gene has CDR1 LNHDA and CDR2 SQIVND (reference sequence). The CDR3 length is 12 residues. The germline V and J ends were trimmed by 1 base and 6 bases, with 4 bases remaining between them. As DNA, the CDR3 is TGTGCCAGTAGTATAGGCGGAAACATTCAGTACTTC. Translated, it gives CASSIGGNIQYF.

This clonotype showed up just once. The chain uses TRBV24-1 and TRBJ2-1; 7 bases agree with TRBD1. Germline V gene sequence: CDR1 KGHDR, CDR2 SFDVKD. CDR3 size: 15 residues. With V trimmed by 3 bases and J by 0 bases, 1 base remained unmatched. The CDR3 DNA sequence: TGTGCCACCAGTGATCCAGGGGGCTCCTACAATGAGCAGTTCTTC. It codes for CATSDPGGSYNEQFF.

This clonotype was counted ten times or more. CDR3 residues: CASSSGLGVGGELFF. The DNA for the CDR3 is TGTGCCAGCAGTTCGGGACTAGGGGTCGGCGGGGAGCTGTTTTTT. J is TRBJ2-2 and V is TRBV6-2 or TRBV6-3; 8 bases agree with TRBD2. CDR3 length: 15 residues. Per germline, CDR1 MNHEY and CDR2 SVGEGT. V shed 4 bases and J 7 bases; nucleotides not matched to a gene: 8.

This chain links TRBV6-6 with TRBJ1-6; tentatively, D is TRBD1 (5 bases). Germline CDR1 reads MNHNY; CDR2 reads SVGAGI (reference sequence). The CDR3 extends over 15 amino acids. V lost 7 bases and J 7 bases, leaving 17 bases between the germline ends. CDR3 sequence (DNA): TGTGCCAGCAATTCCGGATTGGGGCGAAATTCACCCCTCCACTTT. Translated, it gives CASNSGLGRNSPLHF.

The rearrangement joins TRBV2 to TRBJ2-5; maybe TRBD2 (6 bases). The germline gives CDR1 SNHLY, CDR2 FYNNEI. The CDR3 sequence is 15 residues long. Trimming pared 6 bases from V and 2 bases from J, leaving 16 bases between. CDR3 in DNA: TGTGCCAGCAGGGCCCTTAGCGGAAATCAAGAGACCCAGTACTTC. Translating it yields CASRALSGNQETQYF.

The rearrangement joins TRBV7-2 to TRBJ2-7; the D is unclear. V was pared by 4 bases and J by 7 bases, with 8 bases between. The CDR3 runs to 11 residues. Germline V gives CDR1 SGHTA, CDR2 FQGNSA. The CDR3: CASSSSKEQYF. In DNA form, the CDR3 reads TGTGCCAGCAGCTCCTCCAAGGAGCAGTACTTC.

This clonotype was seen only once. A much larger clonotype is one base distant, so this may be a read error. The V gene is TRBV28, the J gene TRBJ2-7; the D call may be TRBD1 or TRBD2 (5 bases each). Germline lookup yields CDR1 MDHEN and CDR2 SYDVKM. This CDR3 comprises 12 residues. Here the CDR3 reads CASGLEGTEQYF. CDR3 DNA: TGTGCCAGCGGTTTAGAGGGGACCGAGCAGTACTTC.

The chain is built from TRBV10-1 and TRBJ1-2; a weak D match, TRBD1 (5 bases). V lost 4 bases and J 4 bases, leaving 10 bases between the germline ends. CDR1 is WNHNN, CDR2 SYGVQD, per germline (reference sequence). CDR3 size: 13 residues. DNA for the CDR3: TGCGCCAGCAGTGGGACAAAAGGCTATGGCTACACCTTC. Protein product: CASSGTKGYGYTF.

The chain combines TRBV7-2 with TRBJ2-7, with 8 bases fitting TRBD1. Germline assignment: CDR1 SGHTA and CDR2 FQGNSA. V dropped 3 bases and J dropped 0; count of bases not matched to a gene: 4. CDR3 length equals 15 residues. The CDR3 spells CASSFSGTGSYEQYF. CDR3 coding DNA: TGTGCCAGCAGCTTTTCCGGGACAGGCTCCTACGAGCAGTACTTC.

This clonotype appeared many times. The rearrangement uses TRBV19 and TRBJ2-2; 8 nucleotides match TRBD2. With 5 bases clipped from V and 7 bases from J, the junction kept 18 bases outside the gene matches. The V gene's germline CDR1 is LNHDA and CDR2 SQIVND (reference sequence). This CDR3 comprises 18 residues. CDR3 nucleotide sequence: TGTGCCAGTAGTCCTCCAACCGGGACTAGGCTTGGGGGCGGGGAGCTGTTTTTT. It codes for CASSPPTGTRLGGGELFF.

V and J are TRBV9 and TRBJ1-2; D remains ambiguous. The germline V and J ends were trimmed by 0 bases and 8 bases, with 8 bases remaining between them. Germline loops: CDR1 SGDLS, CDR2 YYNGEE. The CDR3 sequence is 12 residues long. The CDR3 region is CASSVGGRGYTF. CDR3 DNA sequence: TGTGCCAGCAGCGTAGGAGGGCGGGGCTACACCTTC.

This clonotype was recorded many times. The chain combines TRBV19 with TRBJ1-6; D ambiguous. Trimming pared 1 base from V and 8 bases from J, leaving 6 bases between. The CDR3 is made up of 13 amino acids. Germline V lookup: CDR1 LNHDA, CDR2 SQIVND (reference sequence). In DNA, the CDR3 is TGTGCCAGTAGTATAGGGAACGATTCACCCCTCCACTTT. It codes for CASSIGNDSPLHF.

The chain has TRBV20-1 and TRBJ1-1; D is ambiguous. The germline V gene encodes CDR1 DFQATT and CDR2 SNEGSKA (reference sequence). V lost 3 bases and J lost 4, with 15 bases in between. CDR3 length equals 14 residues. In DNA, the CDR3 is TGCAGTGCTAGCAGAAAGGAGTCGAGCACTGAAGCTTTCTTT. Translating it yields CSASRKESSTEAFF.